The TCR beta chain described here comes from a study of cytomegalovirus exposure and HLA in healthy donors (dated by TCRdb to about 2017). Turning to the overall study: An earlier analysis of 587 of the donors reported around 280 Gb of sequence data and 117 million unique TCR beta sequences obtained from about 179 million T cells. In a later analysis, previously published TCR beta repertoires from 666 donors were re-analyzed and high-resolution HLA genotyping was added so that TCR occurrence patterns could be studied. In a later genetic analysis, genome-wide SNP genotypes for about 55% of the roughly 700 donors were used, and that subset was treated as a discovery cohort. On average, about 200,000 unique TCR beta nucleotide sequences were sequenced per donor among more than 350 genotyped donors of the cohort, with roughly 18% of those sequences being non-productive. The study profiled the T cell repertoires of under 850 subjects by immunosequencing and related them to cytomegalovirus serostatus. Typing coverage varied by locus: about 629-630 donors for A, B, C, DRB1 and DQB1; around 560 for DQA1; 600 to 610 for DPA1; approximately 470 for DPB1. All discovery cohort repertoires had been generated using a single sequencing platform. About five DR-DQ haplotypes were treated as single units for association and clustering because of strong linkage in the cohort. Along with the approximately 700-subject first cohort, a separate validation cohort of some 130 different subjects was used. The study aimed to test whether signatures of past pathogen exposure could be identified by cataloging public T cell receptors. Rather than drawing on any new phenotypic data, the later analysis identified candidate immune exposures from TCR beta sequences and the way those sequences occurred across donors. An earlier analysis of 587 of the donors applied high-throughput TCR beta sequencing to assess whether each TCR beta V gene segment acted as functional or pseudogenic. Roughly 290 gigabases of sequencing data and around 85 million unique TCR sequences made up an early release that covered 640 HLA-typed donors. Of the 300 to 500 genotyped donors, roughly 76% were placed in the genetic ancestry cluster associated with self-reported Caucasian donors. Alongside the repertoire data, information on donor age, sex, ethnicity and CMV serostatus was compiled. HLA typing included class I and class II loci at four-digit resolution. To predict cytomegalovirus infection status, the study combined high-throughput TCR immunosequencing, statistical association of individual TCRs with disease status, and machine learning. The paper's findings and limits, for the study overall: Most TCR sequences were observed very rarely across donors, whereas some public TCRs were present in many individuals. Some IMGT-functional V segments, including TRBV6-2 and TRBV6-3, could not be distinguished by the 87-base-pair reads and were therefore excluded. Presence/absence analyses assumed roughly uniform sequencing depth across donors, an assumption that may not hold. Because some donors lacked HLA typing at each locus, the association tests relied only on the typed subset. The authors suggested that the approach could potentially be extended to other disease states and immunological phenotypes. The study listed 150 to 200 TCR beta chains as associated with cytomegalovirus. At a false discovery rate of 0.05, a later analysis linked approximately 18,000 TCR beta sequences to specific HLA alleles. In an earlier analysis of more than 500 of the donors, most TCR beta V segments appeared in productive rearrangements about 87% or about 30% of the time, broadly matching IMGT annotations. A few of the identified cytomegalovirus-associated TCR beta chains were confirmed in vitro to be specific for cytomegalovirus antigens. In a later analysis, several top co-occurrence clusters were reported to appear linked to parvovirus B19, influenza, CMV and Epstein-Barr virus. In a later analysis, HLA-associated TCR beta chains were found to be more clonally expanded and to have lower generation probabilities than equally common non-associated chains. Strong co-occurrence of HLA alleles, especially DR and DQ, made assigning TCR associations to individual alleles difficult. A later genetic analysis associated a missense DCLRE1C variant with V-gene and J-gene trimming of TCR beta chains, and an independent cohort replicated the association. Immune exposure information for the cohort was limited to CMV serostatus. In this cohort, only TCR beta chains were sequenced, and detectable features were limited by the absence of alpha or paired-chain data. According to a later genetic analysis, donors in an Asian-associated ancestry cluster had fewer N-insertions in productive TCRs than the approximately 650-donor mean. A further reported finding was that TCR beta sequences accurately predicted the HLA-A and HLA-B alleles for most subjects in the first cohort. Most CMV-associated TCR beta chains appeared to be HLA-restricted in a later analysis, and the HLA associations seemed to be driven largely by CMV exposure. A group of highly shared sequence variants was considered likely to be a technical artifact of the sequencing pipeline. Linkage disequilibrium might explain the correlated functional status among segregating V segments, but an unknown experimental factor could not be excluded. A later analysis found that TCR association rates varied across HLA loci, with DRB1 alleles showing the most associated TCRs and HLA-C alleles the fewest. The classifier was reported to diagnose cytomegalovirus status with high specificity and sensitivity in both the original cohort and the validation cohort. Approximately 18 rarely observed V segments, including chromosome 9 orphons, were excluded from the earlier analysis of about 600 of the donors because counts were too low.

The library was obtained by the immunoSEQ multiplex PCR assay. For the multiplex PCR, a mixture combining 60 forward primers for TCR Vbeta segments and 13 reverse primers for TCR Jbeta segments was used. A multiplex PCR assay on genomic DNA amplified the CDR3 region of rearranged TCR beta genes. The amplified TCR beta libraries were sequenced on the Illumina HiSeq System as 87-base-pair reads. In the authors' own workflow: In a later analysis, tens of millions of unique TCR beta chains were counted across the roughly 610 repertoires, and roughly 9.9 million of these chains were shared by at least two donors. A nearest-neighbor algorithm error-corrected the raw reads and collapsed the reads into unique sequences, merging closely related sequences to remove PCR and sequencing errors. To assign V, D and J gene segments, CDR3 sequences were aligned to IMGT reference sequences. For a sequence to be retained, a match of at least six nucleotides to both a V gene segment and a J gene segment was required. Rearrangements were called productive when the CDR3 lacked stop codons and stayed in frame with V and J; all others were non-productive. Following IMGT convention, CDR3 was defined as the stretch from the second conserved V-encoded cysteine up to the conserved J-encoded phenylalanine. The earlier analysis of 500 to 750 of the donors excluded any sequence lacking an unambiguous match to a single V gene segment. An earlier analysis of a few hundred of the donors called V segments functional above 56.7% productive rearrangements and segregating when the between-donor standard deviation exceeded 5%. A statistical classification framework was built for diagnosing cytomegalovirus status from the catalog of TCR beta chain sequences. A later analysis assigned V and J genes by comparing TCR nucleotide sequences with IMGT/GENE-DB human TR gene sequences. A later analysis assigned CDR3 sequences and most-parsimonious VDJ recombination scenarios with the TCRdist pipeline. In a later analysis, each TCR beta chain was defined by its CDR3 amino acid sequence together with its V-gene family, and reads without a unique V-gene family were excluded. In a later analysis, around 600 highly shared, low-generation-probability nucleotide sequences were removed to address suspected cross-contamination and a sequencing artifact. In a later analysis, a clonal expansion index was calculated for each public chain from normalized within-repertoire ranks of inferred template counts. In a later analysis, generation probabilities were computed using a VDJ recombination model fitted to out-of-frame rearrangements, and the results were checked against IGoR. A later analysis scored TCR-TCR, TCR-HLA and TCR-CMV co-occurrence with hypergeometric tests, applying a repertoire-size bias correction to TCR pairs. In a later analysis, false discovery rates were estimated by permuting HLA or CMV assignments 20 times. A later analysis grouped co-occurring TCRs with DBSCAN, adding TCRdist sequence similarity when clustering within HLA-allele-positive subsets. Repertoires with fewer than 30,000 or more than 120,000 public chains, plus five repertoires with anomalous nucleotide sharing, were excluded from co-occurrence clustering. Not all clones reach the TCRdb copy of this immuneACCESS table, which keeps in-frame sequences only. Checked studies attribute under half of the gap to unresolved V genes and leave the rest unexplained. That table gives V, J and clone size, and the DNA gave D and trimming. This sample has more than 150,000 clones in its table, and roughly four fifths of those were observed once. The ten largest account for 1.5% to 2% of the sample.

This clone appeared a few times. Its antigen remains undetermined. Base qualities are not at hand, and no much larger clone is one base apart. The cohort consisted of hundreds of healthy bone marrow donors. At the time of sampling, every cohort member was nominally healthy, though immune exposures that went unrecorded were likely present. The donor tested CMV seronegative and was one of the 352 seronegative cohort members. Every donor gave a peripheral blood sample, and the peripheral blood mononuclear cells from that sample were used for TCR beta sequencing. Genomic DNA extraction from the blood cell samples was performed with the Qiagen DNeasy Blood Extraction Kit. Reading from cysteine to phenylalanine, the CDR3 counts 15 amino acids. The sequence is cut down to CDR3 DNA, 45 bases in frame from base 1. After removal of 4 bases from V and 4 bases from J, the junction retains 7 bases not matched to a gene. Looking up the germline V gene yields CDR1 MNHNS and CDR2 SASEGT.

The V gene is TRBV6-1 and the J gene is TRBJ1-5; 7 bases in the junction line up with TRBD1. The TCR comes from a man aged 18 to 30 in good health and CMV-seronegative. Sequenced: PBMCs. The DNA reads as follows: TGTGCCAGCAGTGGACAGGGTTTTAGGAATCAGCCCCAGCATTTT. The resulting protein is CASSGQGFRNQPQHF.